These 3 T cell receptor beta chains came from one sample sequenced in a study of response to subunit inactivated influenza vaccine. MiXCR, run by TCRdb on the RT-PCR reads, gives a single entry per CDR3 protein. The table has approximately 570,000 distinct CDR3 sequences, 7.6% seen once. The specimen was PBMCs from blood, collected less than 25 months after vaccination. The receptors were gathered from a man in his fifties or sixties who received an inactivated influenza vaccine.

The chain uses TRBV12-3 or TRBV12-4 and TRBJ2-4, with D maybe TRBD2 (5 bases). CDR3 length equals 15 residues. Trimming shortened V by 1 base and J by 0 bases, and 7 bases separated the two germline ends. CDR3 protein: CASSLEAGAKNIQYF. The CDR3 DNA follows: TGTGCCAGCAGTTTAGAGGCGGGAGCCAAAAACATTCAGTACTTC.

This clonotype has just a few counts. V and J are TRBV6-5 and TRBJ2-4; tentative D call: TRBD1 (6 bases). This CDR3 is 16 amino acids long. The ends were cut back, 4 bases at V and 1 base at J, with 14 bases in the middle. Germline V gene lookup returns CDR1 MNHEY and CDR2 SVGAGI. The CDR3 coding sequence is TGTGCCAGCAGTTCCAGACAGGAGCTGGCCAAAAACATTCAGTACTTC. Amino acids: CASSSRQELAKNIQYF.

This clonotype has at least ten counts. The chain combines TRBV7-9 with TRBJ1-3, with a weak D call TRBD1 (6 bases). There are 18 residues in the CDR3. Trimming removed 5 bases at V and 0 bases at J, with 20 bases between. Per germline, CDR1 SEHNR and CDR2 FQNEAQ (reference sequence). The CDR3 spells CASSLKPLGANSGNTIYF. CDR3 DNA: TGTGCCAGCAGCCTAAAGCCCCTGGGGGCGAACTCTGGAAACACCATATATTTT.